This T cell receptor (beta chain) stems from a study of OX40 agonist ivuxolimab in advanced cancers. The CDR3 loop spans 12 amino acids. The germline V and J ends were trimmed by 4 bases and 6 bases, with 7 bases remaining between them. Germline loops: CDR1 ENHRY, CDR2 SYGVKD. TCRdb's copy holds only in-frame clones and misses some; the assay was immunoSEQ multiplex PCR. The repertoire includes tens of thousands of clones, roughly 80% of them detected once, and less than 3% sits in the top ten. The rearrangement joins TRBV10-3 to TRBJ2-1, with D unclear. This receptor was taken from an adult with an advanced solid tumor such as melanoma, head and neck, liver or kidney cancer. The sample in question was CD4+ or CD8+ T cells sorted from blood, obtained in a trial of the OX40 agonist ivuxolimab. This CDR3 reads CAISGDFNEQFF. The CDR3 region has the DNA TGTGCCATCAGTGGAGACTTCAATGAGCAGTTCTTC.